Listed below are T cell receptor beta chains from one sample, sequenced in a study of T cell changes during pregnancy in multiple sclerosis. The method was immunoSEQ multiplex PCR; TCRdb's version includes in-frame clones alone and lacks a portion of them. Of approximately 28,000 clones listed, 70% to 90% are singletons. The sequencing here drew on CD8+ T cells from peripheral blood mononuclear cells, taken in the second trimester of pregnancy. These receptors all come from a female donor with multiple sclerosis, enrolled in a pregnancy study. Both conserved end residues are part of each CDR3. D genes are given only for firm matches. Not all rows give a size; the values are once, few, many and, for expanded clones, a class.

D: -; J: TRBJ2-7; V: TRBV4-3; size: -; CDR3: CASSQDRTGAYEQYF; DNA: TGCGCCAGCAGCCAAGATCGTACAGGAGCCTACGAGCAGTACTTC
D: TRBD2; J: TRBJ2-3; V: TRBV4-1; size: once; CDR3: CASSQPGLAGTDTQYF; DNA: TGCGCCAGCAGCCAACCCGGACTAGCGGGCACAGATACGCAGTATTTT
D: TRBD2; J: TRBJ2-7; V: TRBV9; size: -; CDR3: CASSVGASGTYEQYF; DNA: TGTGCCAGCAGCGTAGGGGCTAGCGGTACCTACGAGCAGTACTTC
D: -; J: TRBJ2-7; V: TRBV27; size: -; CDR3: CASTPGVGSYEQYF; DNA: TGTGCCAGCACCCCCGGGGTAGGATCCTACGAGCAGTACTTC
D: TRBD1; J: TRBJ2-7; V: TRBV7-2; size: -; CDR3: CASSPSGGEQYF; DNA: TGTGCCAGCAGCCCCTCAGGGGGCGAGCAGTACTTC
D: -; J: TRBJ2-2; V: TRBV2; size: -; CDR3: CASSGGRLVVGELFF; DNA: TGTGCCAGCAGTGGGGGCCGACTAGTTGTCGGGGAGCTGTTTTTT
D: TRBD1; J: TRBJ2-2; V: TRBV30; size: -; CDR3: CAWSVPNRGRWTGELFF; DNA: TGTGCCTGGAGTGTACCGAACAGGGGGAGGTGGACCGGGGAGCTGTTTTTT
D: TRBD2; J: TRBJ2-2; V: TRBV19; size: -; CDR3: CASNPTSGNAGELFF; DNA: TGTGCCAGTAACCCGACTAGCGGGAACGCCGGGGAGCTGTTTTTT
D: TRBD1; J: TRBJ1-2; V: TRBV7-6; size: few; CDR3: CASSLADRADGYTF; DNA: TGTGCCAGCAGCTTAGCTGACAGGGCGGACGGCTACACCTTC
D: TRBD2; J: TRBJ2-7; V: TRBV11-3; size: -; CDR3: CASSSRGRREAYEQYF; DNA: TGTGCCAGCAGCTCCCGGGGTCGGCGGGAGGCTTACGAGCAGTACTTC
D: -; J: TRBJ1-1; V: TRBV2; size: -; CDR3: CASRMSGGLTEAFF; DNA: TGTGCCAGCAGGATGTCGGGGGGACTGACTGAAGCTTTCTTT
D: -; J: TRBJ2-7; V: TRBV9; size: -; CDR3: CASSALQGPNYEQYF; DNA: TGTGCCAGCAGCGCCCTCCAGGGCCCAAACTACGAGCAGTACTTC
D: TRBD1; J: TRBJ2-1; V: TRBV6-1; size: -; CDR3: CASSEDGTGGNEQFF; DNA: TGTGCCAGCAGTGAAGACGGGACAGGGGGCAATGAGCAGTTCTTC
D: -; J: TRBJ2-7; V: TRBV27; size: -; CDR3: CASSPILGATYEQYF; DNA: TGTGCCAGCAGTCCCATTTTGGGGGCGACCTACGAGCAGTACTTC
D: -; J: TRBJ2-7; V: TRBV18; size: -; CDR3: CASSPLALSYEQYF; DNA: TGTGCCAGCTCACCATTGGCCCTTTCCTACGAGCAGTACTTC
D: TRBD2; J: TRBJ2-7; V: TRBV6-5; size: -; CDR3: CASSYLAGDYEQYF; DNA: TGTGCCAGCAGTTACTTGGCGGGGGACTACGAGCAGTACTTC
D: -; J: TRBJ2-7; V: TRBV15; size: -; CDR3: CATSRDKVPSRQYF; DNA: TGTGCCACCAGCAGAGATAAGGTGCCTAGCAGGCAGTACTTC
D: TRBD2; J: TRBJ2-2; V: TRBV7-9; size: -; CDR3: CASSYGLAGGSNTGELFF; DNA: TGTGCCAGCAGTTACGGACTAGCGGGAGGCTCGAACACCGGGGAGCTGTTTTTT
D: -; J: TRBJ2-2; V: TRBV1; size: -; CDR3: CTSSQSPTSGRAGELFF; DNA: TGCACCAGCAGCCAATCCCCCACTAGCGGGAGAGCCGGGGAGCTGTTTTTT
D: -; J: TRBJ1-1; V: TRBV6-5; size: -; CDR3: CASSYPGDTEAFF; DNA: TGTGCCAGCAGTTATCCGGGTGACACTGAAGCTTTCTTT
D: TRBD1; J: TRBJ1-5; V: TRBV27; size: -; CDR3: CASRGTGPQPQHF; DNA: TGTGCCAGCAGAGGGACAGGGCCTCAGCCCCAGCATTTT
D: -; J: TRBJ2-1; V: TRBV10-2; size: -; CDR3: CASSETGISTMDEQFF; DNA: TGCGCCAGCAGTGAGACGGGGATTTCGACTATGGATGAGCAGTTCTTC
D: TRBD1; J: TRBJ1-1; V: TRBV10-3; size: few; CDR3: CAIGIDRESVNTEAFF; DNA: TGTGCCATCGGTATAGACAGGGAGTCGGTGAACACTGAAGCTTTCTTT
D: -; J: TRBJ1-2; V: TRBV19; size: -; CDR3: CASSIVADYGYTF; DNA: TGTGCCAGTAGTATAGTGGCGGATTATGGCTACACCTTC
D: -; J: TRBJ1-4; V: TRBV5-8; size: -; CDR3: CASSPDSPITLNKLFF; DNA: TGTGCCAGCAGCCCGGACAGCCCAATCACCCTAAATAAACTGTTTTTT
D: TRBD2; J: TRBJ2-1; V: TRBV27; size: -; CDR3: CASTGSAGGEQFF; DNA: TGTGCCAGCACCGGGTCAGCGGGAGGTGAGCAGTTCTTC
D: -; J: TRBJ1-2; V: TRBV4-3; size: -; CDR3: CASSQDREGPYGYTF; DNA: TGCGCCAGCAGCCAAGATCGGGAGGGACCCTATGGCTACACCTTC
D: -; J: TRBJ1-1; V: TRBV7-9; size: many; CDR3: CASSFVEAEAFF; DNA: TGTGCCAGCAGCTTCGTGGAGGCTGAAGCTTTCTTT
D: -; J: TRBJ1-1; V: TRBV5-4; size: once; CDR3: CASSHTGLNTEAFF; DNA: TGTGCCAGCAGCCACACAGGGTTGAACACTGAAGCTTTCTTT
D: -; J: TRBJ2-2; V: TRBV10-3; size: once; CDR3: CAISGYRGSLDTGELFF; DNA: TGTGCCATCAGTGGTTATAGGGGGAGTCTCGACACCGGGGAGCTGTTTTTT
D: TRBD2; J: TRBJ2-1; V: TRBV11-3; size: -; CDR3: CASSLAGGTYNEQFF; DNA: TGTGCCAGCAGCTTAGCGGGAGGAACCTACAATGAGCAGTTCTTC
D: TRBD1; J: TRBJ1-4; V: TRBV5-5; size: -; CDR3: CASSLEGAAPGYEKLFF; DNA: TGTGCCAGCAGCTTGGAGGGGGCCGCACCGGGATATGAAAAACTGTTTTTT
D: -; J: TRBJ2-2; V: TRBV27; size: -; CDR3: CASSRRQYTGELFF; DNA: TGTGCCAGCAGTCGTAGACAGTACACCGGGGAGCTGTTTTTT
D: TRBD1; J: TRBJ1-5; V: TRBV5-6; size: -; CDR3: CASSLGTGVYQPQHF; DNA: TGTGCCAGCAGCTTAGGGACAGGGGTATATCAGCCCCAGCATTTT
D: TRBD1; J: TRBJ2-3; V: TRBV29-1; size: -; CDR3: CSVVGTGVTDTQYF; DNA: TGCAGCGTAGTAGGGACAGGGGTCACAGATACGCAGTATTTT
D: TRBD2; J: TRBJ2-1; V: TRBV19; size: -; CDR3: CASSISTSGSIYNEQFF; DNA: TGTGCCAGTAGTATCAGTACTAGCGGGAGCATCTACAATGAGCAGTTCTTC
D: -; J: TRBJ2-1; V: TRBV27; size: -; CDR3: CASSQYNEQFF; DNA: TGTGCCAGCAGTCAGTACAATGAGCAGTTCTTC
D: -; J: TRBJ2-7; V: TRBV18; size: -; CDR3: CASSPKDTLSSYEQYF; DNA: TGTGCCAGCTCACCAAAGGACACCTTAAGCTCCTACGAGCAGTACTTC
D: TRBD2; J: TRBJ2-1; V: TRBV10-3; size: once; CDR3: CAIGAGEANEQFF; DNA: TGTGCCATCGGGGCGGGAGAGGCCAATGAGCAGTTCTTC
D: -; J: TRBJ2-7; V: TRBV14; size: once; CDR3: CASSASSYEQYF; DNA: TGTGCCAGCAGCGCGAGCTCCTACGAGCAGTACTTC
D: TRBD2; J: TRBJ2-3; V: TRBV5-6; size: -; CDR3: CASSPTSGTDTQYF; DNA: TGTGCCAGCAGCCCAACTAGCGGCACAGATACGCAGTATTTT
D: -; J: TRBJ1-2; V: TRBV7-6; size: once; CDR3: CASSPSELYGYTF; DNA: TGTGCCAGCAGTCCCTCGGAGCTCTATGGCTACACCTTC
D: TRBD2; J: TRBJ2-1; V: TRBV6-1; size: -; CDR3: CASSEFLTSGAEGYNEQFF; DNA: TGTGCCAGCAGTGAATTCCTGACTAGCGGGGCCGAGGGGTATAATGAGCAGTTCTTC
D: -; J: TRBJ2-3; V: TRBV29-1; size: -; CDR3: CRQTRPTDTQYF; DNA: TGCAGGCAGACTAGACCCACAGATACGCAGTATTTT
D: -; J: TRBJ1-2; V: TRBV7-8; size: -; CDR3: CASSSRQGYGYTF; DNA: TGTGCCAGCAGCTCCCGTCAGGGGTACGGCTACACCTTC
D: -; J: TRBJ1-5; V: TRBV28; size: few; CDR3: CASSPTAGLQNQPQHF; DNA: TGTGCCAGCAGTCCAACCGCGGGACTGCAAAATCAGCCCCAGCATTTT
D: -; J: TRBJ2-7; V: TRBV4-3; size: once; CDR3: CASSRELDSYEQYF; DNA: TGCGCCAGCAGCCGAGAACTGGACAGCTACGAGCAGTACTTC
D: TRBD2; J: TRBJ2-7; V: TRBV9; size: -; CDR3: CASSVSPIAGGSYEQYF; DNA: TGTGCCAGCAGCGTTTCGCCCATAGCGGGAGGGTCCTACGAGCAGTACTTC